The next 10 T cell receptor beta chains were all read from a single sample in a study of T cell responses to AZD1222 COVID-19 vaccine. The assay was immunoSEQ multiplex PCR, and TCRdb's table has in-frame clones only and misses some. The sample lists roughly 130,000 clones; approximately 85% were seen once. Sequenced material: peripheral blood, taken on day 0 of AZD1222 vaccination. The receptors stem from an adult in good health.

The chain has TRBV11-2 and TRBJ1-6; 11 bases are shared with TRBD1. CDR1 and CDR2 (germline): SGHAT, FQNNGV. The CDR3 loop spans 16 amino acids. With 4 bases clipped from V and 9 bases from J, the junction kept 8 bases outside the gene matches. The CDR3 nucleotides read TGTGCCAGCAGCTCCTGGACAGGGGGCCGTGGTTCACCCCTCCACTTT. Translating it yields CASSSWTGGRGSPLHF. The variable domain in full, completed from reference TRBV11-2 and TRBJ1-6, reads EAGVAQSPRYKIIEKRQSVAFWCNPISGHATLYWYQQILGQGPKLLIQFQNNGVVDDSQLPKDRFSAERLKGVDSTLKIQPAKLEDSAVYLCASSSWTGGRGSPLHFGNGTRLTVT.

V and J are TRBV4-3 and TRBJ2-1, with D unresolved. The ends were cut back, 0 bases at V and 7 bases at J, with 19 bases in the middle. The CDR3 is made up of 17 amino acids. The germline V gene encodes CDR1 LGHNA and CDR2 YSLEER. CDR3 sequence (DNA): TGCGCCAGCAGCCAAGATCTGGTGGGAAGTGTCGTTAATGAGCAGTTCTTC. It specifies CASSQDLVGSVVNEQFF.

The chain combines TRBV19 with TRBJ2-2; the D gene is possibly TRBD2 (6 bases). Germline CDR1 LNHDA, CDR2 SQIVND (reference sequence). The CDR3 length is 15 residues. Trimming left V 6 bases short and J 7 bases short, with 18 bases between. The CDR3 spells CASRFRPGLHGELFF. The CDR3 DNA sequence: TGTGCCAGTAGGTTTAGACCGGGACTTCACGGGGAGCTGTTTTTT.

This chain links TRBV19 with TRBJ1-1; D is undetermined. V was clipped by 3 bases and J by 6 bases, with 11 bases between them. CDR1 is LNHDA and CDR2 is SQIVND in the germline V gene (reference sequence). This CDR3 has 13 residues. DNA for the CDR3: TGTGCCAGTAGTATTGGTAGGTTTGCTGAAGCTTTCTTT. It yields the protein CASSIGRFAEAFF.

The chain has TRBV6-4 and TRBJ1-2, with D unresolved. Trimming stripped 6 bases from V and 4 bases from J, with 15 bases between. The V gene's germline CDR1 is MRHNA and CDR2 SNTAGT. The CDR3 is made up of 14 amino acids. The CDR3 region is CASSPDGYAYGYTF. The CDR3 DNA follows: TGTGCCAGCAGCCCCGATGGGTATGCCTATGGCTACACCTTC.

The chain is built from TRBV28 and TRBJ1-3; 9 nucleotides align to TRBD1. The J segment lost 0 bases and the V segment lost 7 bases, leaving 10 bases of the junction unmatched. The CDR3 sequence is 17 residues long. The germline V gene has CDR1 MDHEN and CDR2 SYDVKM. In DNA form, the CDR3 reads TGTGCCAGCACCGGGACAGGGCTAGGGAGCTCTGGAAACACCATATATTTT. Translated, it gives CASTGTGLGSSGNTIYF.

This rearrangement joins TRBV19 to TRBJ2-5; 8 positions agree with TRBD1. The germline gives CDR1 LNHDA, CDR2 SQIVND (reference sequence). J gave up 5 bases and V 5 bases, and 7 bases lay outside the gene matches. CDR3 length equals 14 residues. The DNA for the CDR3 is TGTGCCAGTAGTCACGGACAGGGTTTGGAGACCCAGTACTTC. Amino acids: CASSHGQGLETQYF.

This clone was picked up one time. The rearrangement uses TRBV5-1 and TRBJ2-1; TRBD1 matches 9 bases. The CDR3 totals 15 residues. Per the germline V gene, CDR1 is SGHRS and CDR2 is YFSETQ. V shed 4 bases, J shed 7 bases, and the junction held 9 bases outside the gene matches. CDR3 region: CASSATLQGANEQFF. DNA of the CDR3: TGCGCCAGCAGCGCAACCCTACAGGGGGCGAATGAGCAGTTCTTC.

The V gene is TRBV18, the J gene TRBJ1-5; no firm D call. V lost 5 bases and J lost 3, with 11 bases in between. The CDR3 has 14 residues. Germline V CDR1 and CDR2: KGHSH, LQKENI. The CDR3 loop reads CASSKGSSNQPQHF. CDR3 nucleotide sequence: TGTGCCAGCTCAAAGGGCAGCTCCAATCAGCCCCAGCATTTT.

This clone was picked up one time. This chain joins TRBV7-8 and TRBJ2-7; 9 bases align to TRBD2. Germline values: CDR1 SGHVS, CDR2 FQNEAQ. The V gene end was trimmed by 5 bases and the J gene end by 4 bases; junction bases not matched to a gene: 24. This CDR3 contains 20 residues. CDR3 region: CASSPGGRSAIAGEGYEQYF. CDR3 DNA: TGTGCCAGCAGCCCCGGTGGCCGATCGGCTATAGCGGGAGAAGGTTACGAGCAGTACTTC.